The clone carrying this T cell receptor (beta chain) was detected a few times. They isolated at least 6 million PBMCs from each sample. This sample is part of a study of blood T cells in healthy people across ages. Study at large: About one barcoded TCR beta cDNA was captured per two T cells.

Germline loops: CDR1 LNHDA, CDR2 SQIVND (reference sequence). The CDR3 spans 15 residues. V lost 9 bases, J lost 5 bases, and 20 bases lay in between. It was with a sample-barcoded 5' primer and a J-beta primer mix that a second PCR of roughly 6 to 11 cycles was run. Each sample yielded at least 2.5 million CDR3-containing paired-end reads. TCRdb passed the 5' RACE reads through MiXCR, listing each CDR3 protein once. This sample has about 1,800,000 distinct CDR3 sequences, with 28% found just once. This TCR was sampled from a woman under 40 in good health. V gene TRBV19 combines with J gene TRBJ2-1, with D unclear. The source material was blood. The CDR3 here is CASTKSPRNNNEQFF. The CDR3 nucleotides are TGTGCCAGCACCAAAAGTCCGCGGAATAACAATGAGCAGTTCTTC.